This T cell receptor beta chain derives from a study of T cell responses to AZD1222 COVID-19 vaccine. Findings and limits, study-wide: Clonal diversity may have been underestimated, and the donors were mostly white British, with more females than males. Within unmutated variant regions lay the reported targets of nearly half of spike-specific TCRs. Seropositive status at baseline applied to only five to seven AZD1222 recipients. At 160-218 and 743-854, vaccine-associated CD4 TCRs were dominant, and they spanned spike.

The CDR3 is 15 amino acids. V shed 5 bases, J shed 1 base, and the junction held 4 bases outside the gene matches. Germline CDR1 is LNHDA and CDR2 is SQIVND (reference sequence). Turning to this clone: Its antigen is undetermined.

The method was immunoSEQ multiplex PCR; TCRdb's version includes in-frame clones alone and lacks a portion of them. The sample comprises around 67,000 clones, about four fifths of which are singletons, and less than 9.5% rests with the top ten. The TCR originated in an adult in good health. The chain couples TRBV19 to TRBJ2-7, with TRBD1 matching 11 bases. Here the sequenced sample was peripheral blood, taken on day 0 of AZD1222 vaccination. The CDR3 DNA is TGTGCCAGTAGTTCTGGACAGGGGGCTTCCTACGAGCAGTACTTC. Translated, it gives CASSSGQGASYEQYF.